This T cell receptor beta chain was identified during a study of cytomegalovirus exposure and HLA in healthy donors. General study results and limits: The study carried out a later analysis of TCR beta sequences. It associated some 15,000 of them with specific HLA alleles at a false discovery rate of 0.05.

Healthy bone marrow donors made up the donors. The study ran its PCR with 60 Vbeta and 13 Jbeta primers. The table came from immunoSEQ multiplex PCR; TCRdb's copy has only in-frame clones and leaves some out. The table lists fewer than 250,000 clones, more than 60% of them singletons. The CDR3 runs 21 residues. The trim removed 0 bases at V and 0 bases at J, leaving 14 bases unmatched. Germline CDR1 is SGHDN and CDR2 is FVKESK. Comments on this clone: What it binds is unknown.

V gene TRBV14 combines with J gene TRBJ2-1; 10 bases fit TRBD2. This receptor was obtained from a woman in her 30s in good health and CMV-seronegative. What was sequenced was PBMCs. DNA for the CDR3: TGTGCCAGCAGCCAAGATTTTACCAGGACTAGCGGCCTAAGCTCCTACAATGAGCAGTTCTTC. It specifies CASSQDFTRTSGLSSYNEQFF.